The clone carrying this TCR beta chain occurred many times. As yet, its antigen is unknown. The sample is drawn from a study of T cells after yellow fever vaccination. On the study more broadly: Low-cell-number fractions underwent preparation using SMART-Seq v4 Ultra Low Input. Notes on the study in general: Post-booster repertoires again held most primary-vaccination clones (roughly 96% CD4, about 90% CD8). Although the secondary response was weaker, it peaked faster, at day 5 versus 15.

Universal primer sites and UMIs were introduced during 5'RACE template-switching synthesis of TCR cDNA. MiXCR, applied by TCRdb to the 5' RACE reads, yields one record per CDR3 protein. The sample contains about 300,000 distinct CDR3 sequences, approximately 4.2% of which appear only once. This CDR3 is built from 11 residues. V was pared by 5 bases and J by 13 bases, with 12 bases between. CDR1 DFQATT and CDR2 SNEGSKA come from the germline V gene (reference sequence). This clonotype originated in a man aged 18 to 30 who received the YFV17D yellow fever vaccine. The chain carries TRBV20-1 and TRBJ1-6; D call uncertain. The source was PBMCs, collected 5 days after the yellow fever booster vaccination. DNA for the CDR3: TGCAGTGCTGACACGGAATGGCCCCTCCACTTT. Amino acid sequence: CSADTEWPLHF.